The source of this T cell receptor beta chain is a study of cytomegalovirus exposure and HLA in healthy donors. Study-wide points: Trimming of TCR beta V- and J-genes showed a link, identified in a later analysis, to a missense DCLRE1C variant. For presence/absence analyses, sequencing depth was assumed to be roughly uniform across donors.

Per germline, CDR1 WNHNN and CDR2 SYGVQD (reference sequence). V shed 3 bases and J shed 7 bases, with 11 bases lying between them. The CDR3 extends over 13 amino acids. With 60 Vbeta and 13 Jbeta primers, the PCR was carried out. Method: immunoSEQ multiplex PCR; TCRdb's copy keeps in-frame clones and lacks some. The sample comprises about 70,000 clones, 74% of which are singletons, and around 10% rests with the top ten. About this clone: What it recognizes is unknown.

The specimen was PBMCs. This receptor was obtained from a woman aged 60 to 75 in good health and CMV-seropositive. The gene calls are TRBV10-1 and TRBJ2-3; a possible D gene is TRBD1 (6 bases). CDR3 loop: CASSDTGTYTQYF. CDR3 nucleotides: TGCGCCAGCAGTGATACAGGGACATATACGCAGTATTTT.